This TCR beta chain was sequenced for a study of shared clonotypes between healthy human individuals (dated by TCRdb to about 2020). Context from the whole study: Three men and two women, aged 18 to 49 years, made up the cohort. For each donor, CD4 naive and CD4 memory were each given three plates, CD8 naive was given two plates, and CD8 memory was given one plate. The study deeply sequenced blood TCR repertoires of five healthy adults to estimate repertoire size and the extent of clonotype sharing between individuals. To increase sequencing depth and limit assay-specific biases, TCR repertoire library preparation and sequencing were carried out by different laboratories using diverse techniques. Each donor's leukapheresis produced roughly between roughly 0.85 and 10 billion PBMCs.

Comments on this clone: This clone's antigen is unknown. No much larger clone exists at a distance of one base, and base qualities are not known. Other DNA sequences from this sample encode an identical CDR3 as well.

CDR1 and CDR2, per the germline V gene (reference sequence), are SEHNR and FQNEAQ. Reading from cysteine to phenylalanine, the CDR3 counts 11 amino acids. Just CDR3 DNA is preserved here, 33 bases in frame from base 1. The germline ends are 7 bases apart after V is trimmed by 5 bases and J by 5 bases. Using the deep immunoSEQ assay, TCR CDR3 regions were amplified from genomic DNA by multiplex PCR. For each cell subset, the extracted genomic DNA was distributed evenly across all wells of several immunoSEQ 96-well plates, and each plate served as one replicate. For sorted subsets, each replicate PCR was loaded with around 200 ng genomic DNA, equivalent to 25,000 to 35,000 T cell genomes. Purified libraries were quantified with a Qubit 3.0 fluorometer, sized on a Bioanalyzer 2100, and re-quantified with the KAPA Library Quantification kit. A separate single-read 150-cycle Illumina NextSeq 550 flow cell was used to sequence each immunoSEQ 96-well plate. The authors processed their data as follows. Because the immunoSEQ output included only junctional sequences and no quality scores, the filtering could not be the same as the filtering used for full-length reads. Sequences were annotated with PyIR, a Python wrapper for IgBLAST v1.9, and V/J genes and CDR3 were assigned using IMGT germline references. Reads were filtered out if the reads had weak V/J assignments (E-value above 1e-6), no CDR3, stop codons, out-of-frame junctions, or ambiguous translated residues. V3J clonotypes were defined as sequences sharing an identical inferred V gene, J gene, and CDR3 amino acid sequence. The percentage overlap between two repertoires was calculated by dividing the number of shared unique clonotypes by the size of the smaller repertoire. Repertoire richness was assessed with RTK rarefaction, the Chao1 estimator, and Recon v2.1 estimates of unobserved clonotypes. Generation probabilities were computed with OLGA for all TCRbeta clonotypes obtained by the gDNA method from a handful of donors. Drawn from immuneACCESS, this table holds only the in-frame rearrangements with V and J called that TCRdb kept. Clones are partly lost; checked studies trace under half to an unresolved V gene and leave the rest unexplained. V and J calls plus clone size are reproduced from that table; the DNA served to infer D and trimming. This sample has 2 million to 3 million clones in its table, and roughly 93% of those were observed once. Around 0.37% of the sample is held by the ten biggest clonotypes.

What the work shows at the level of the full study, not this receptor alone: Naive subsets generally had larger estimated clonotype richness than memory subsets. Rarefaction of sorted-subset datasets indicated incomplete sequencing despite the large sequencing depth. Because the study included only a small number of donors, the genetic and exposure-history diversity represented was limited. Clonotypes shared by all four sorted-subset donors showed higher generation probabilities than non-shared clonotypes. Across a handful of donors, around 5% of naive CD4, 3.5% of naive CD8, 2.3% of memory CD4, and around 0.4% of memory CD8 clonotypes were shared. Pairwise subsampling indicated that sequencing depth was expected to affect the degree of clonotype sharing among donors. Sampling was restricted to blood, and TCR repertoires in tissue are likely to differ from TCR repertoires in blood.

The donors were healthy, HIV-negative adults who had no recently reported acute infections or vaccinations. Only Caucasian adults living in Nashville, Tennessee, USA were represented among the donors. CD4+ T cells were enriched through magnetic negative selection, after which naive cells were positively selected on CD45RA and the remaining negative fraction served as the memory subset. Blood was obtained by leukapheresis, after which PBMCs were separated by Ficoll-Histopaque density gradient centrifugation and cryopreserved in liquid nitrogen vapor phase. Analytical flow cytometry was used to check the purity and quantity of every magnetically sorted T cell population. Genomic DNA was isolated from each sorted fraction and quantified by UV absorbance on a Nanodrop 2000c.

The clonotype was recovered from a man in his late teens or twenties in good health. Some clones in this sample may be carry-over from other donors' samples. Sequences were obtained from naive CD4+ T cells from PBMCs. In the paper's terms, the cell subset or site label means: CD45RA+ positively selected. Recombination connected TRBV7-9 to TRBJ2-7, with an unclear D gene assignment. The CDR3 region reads CASSPGHEQYF. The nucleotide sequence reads TGTGCCAGCAGCCCTGGACACGAGCAGTACTTC.